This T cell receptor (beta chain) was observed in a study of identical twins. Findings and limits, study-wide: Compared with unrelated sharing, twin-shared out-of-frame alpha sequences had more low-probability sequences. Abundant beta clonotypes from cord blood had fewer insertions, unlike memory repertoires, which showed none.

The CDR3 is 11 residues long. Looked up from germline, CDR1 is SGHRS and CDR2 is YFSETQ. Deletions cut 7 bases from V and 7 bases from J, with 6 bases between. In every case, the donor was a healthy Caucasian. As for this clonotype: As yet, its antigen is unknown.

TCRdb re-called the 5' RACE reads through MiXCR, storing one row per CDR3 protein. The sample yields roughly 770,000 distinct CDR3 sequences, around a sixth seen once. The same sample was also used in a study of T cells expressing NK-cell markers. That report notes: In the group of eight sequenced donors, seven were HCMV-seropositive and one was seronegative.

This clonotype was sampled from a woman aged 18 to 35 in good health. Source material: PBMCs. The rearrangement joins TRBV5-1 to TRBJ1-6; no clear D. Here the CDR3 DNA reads TGCGCCAGCGGTCCGAATTCACCCCTCCACTTT. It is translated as CASGPNSPLHF.